The 29 T cell receptor beta chains below were found in one sample sequenced in a study of molecular identifiers for immune sequencing clone quantification. Via MiXCR, TCRdb re-called the PCR reads, giving one row per CDR3 protein. The sample consists of 490,000 or so distinct CDR3 sequences, roughly 23% of them appearing once. The sequenced sample consisted of naive CD8+ T cells from blood, with Jurkat cell RNA spiked in. Subset in this sample: FACS-sorted CD8+CD4-CCR7+CD45RA+ naive T cells. These receptors all stem from a human donor in good health. Some libraries in this study had Jurkat cell RNA spiked in.

This clonotype has ten or more counts. This sequence joins TRBV12-3 or TRBV12-4 and TRBJ2-3; TRBD2 aligns across 9 bases. The V segment lost 1 base and the J segment 2 bases; nucleotides outside the gene matches: 4. The CDR3 is 16 residues long. The CDR3 protein is CASSLVASGDTDTQYF. The CDR3, as DNA: TGTGCCAGCAGTTTAGTAGCTAGCGGGGACACAGATACGCAGTATTTT.

About this clonotype: Possible read error: a much larger clone is one base away. The chain has TRBV6-5 and TRBJ2-7; perhaps TRBD1 as D (6 bases). Germline CDR1 and CDR2: MNHEY and SVGAGI. The CDR3 is 13 residues long. The CDR3 region has the DNA TGTGCCGGCAGTTACGGACAGTCCTACGAGCAGTACTTC. This codes for CAGSYGQSYEQYF.

The chain uses TRBV7-2 and TRBJ2-7; the match to TRBD2 covers 11 bases. V shed 5 bases and J 4 bases; nucleotides not matched to a gene: 16. The CDR3 extends over 18 amino acids. Germline V CDR1 and CDR2: SGHTA, FQGNSA. The CDR3 spells CASSQKWVLAGGEYEQYF. The CDR3 nucleotides read TGTGCCAGCAGCCAAAAATGGGTTCTAGCGGGAGGAGAGTACGAGCAGTACTTC.

V usage is TRBV3-1 and J usage is TRBJ2-5; a possible D gene is TRBD1 (6 bases). Trimming cost V 1 base and J 2 bases, with 20 bases left between them. Germline-derived CDR1 and CDR2 are LGHDT and YNNKEL (reference sequence). The CDR3 loop spans 18 amino acids. In nucleotides, the CDR3 is TGTGCCAGCAGCCAAGTGGGAAATGTCAGGGGCCTACAAGAGACCCAGTACTTC. Encoded protein: CASSQVGNVRGLQETQYF.

The CDR3 coding sequence is TGTGCCAGTAGTTCTTCCGGGACCACCTACGAGCAGTACTTC. Protein product: CASSSSGTTYEQYF. The genes are TRBV19 and TRBJ2-7; D tentatively fits TRBD1 or TRBD2 (5 bases each). V lost 5 bases, J lost 2 bases, and 13 bases lay in between. This CDR3 contains 14 residues. CDR1 LNHDA and CDR2 SQIVND come from the germline V gene (reference sequence). Variable domain in full (rest from reference TRBV19 and TRBJ2-7): DGGITQSPKYLFRKEGQNVTLSCEQNLNHDAMYWYRQDPGQGLRLIYYSQIVNDFQKGDIAEGYSVSREKKESFPLTVTSAQKNPTAFYLCASSSSGTTYEQYFGPGTRLTVT.

Many counts were recorded for this clonotype. This chain joins TRBV29-1 and TRBJ1-2; 9 bases align to TRBD1. The V gene's germline CDR1 is SQVTM and CDR2 ANQGSEA. V lost 0 bases and J lost 2; bases outside the gene matches: 16. This CDR3 spans 19 amino acids. CDR3 bases: TGCAGCGTTGAAGATACAGTGGGAATGGGGACAGGGCCCAACTATGGCTACACCTTC. Its translation is CSVEDTVGMGTGPNYGYTF.

The CDR3 bases are TGTGCCAGCGACCCACCCAAACGCAAGTCCTCCTACGAGCAGTACTTC. This gives the protein CASDPPKRKSSYEQYF. The rearrangement links TRBV21-1 to TRBJ2-7; the D call of TRBD2 is as the table states it, not checked on the DNA. TRBV21-1 is termed a pseudogene. CDR3 length: 16 amino acids.

This clonotype appeared many times. This chain connects TRBV4-1 to TRBJ1-1, with 9 bases matching TRBD1. CDR1 MGHRA and CDR2 YSYEKL come from the germline V gene. V shed 0 bases and J 5 bases; nucleotides not matched to a gene: 7. This CDR3 is built from 16 residues. The chain's CDR3 is CASSQDGTGIWTEAFF. The CDR3 nucleotides are TGCGCCAGCAGCCAAGACGGGACAGGGATTTGGACTGAAGCTTTCTTT.

There are many counts of this clonotype. The chain couples TRBV6-6 to TRBJ2-7; weak D call: TRBD1 (6 bases). The CDR3 has 14 residues. Germline V gene data show CDR1 as MNHNY and CDR2 as SVGAGI (reference sequence). Trimming removed 2 bases from V and 3 bases from J, with 11 bases in between. The CDR3 reads CASSYTDSFYEQYF. The CDR3 DNA reads TGTGCCAGCAGTTACACGGACAGTTTCTACGAGCAGTACTTC.

The chain has TRBV10-3 and TRBJ2-7; TRBD2 agrees at 9 bases. Germline values: CDR1 ENHRY, CDR2 SYGVKD. V gave up 11 bases and J gave up 0 bases; unmatched junction bases: 5. There are 13 residues in the CDR3. CDR3 loop: CACGGASSYEQYF. The CDR3, as DNA: TGTGCCTGCGGGGGGGCGAGCTCCTACGAGCAGTACTTC.

This clonotype was counted a few times. The V gene is TRBV12-3 or TRBV12-4, the J gene TRBJ2-1, with D tentatively TRBD2 (5 bases). Trimming shortened V by 1 base and J by 8 bases, and 24 bases separated the two germline ends. CDR3 length: 18 amino acids. CDR3 protein: CASSLVFGRTASGDEQFF. CDR3 DNA sequence: TGTGCCAGCAGTTTAGTGTTTGGTAGGACGGCGAGCGGCGATGAGCAGTTCTTC.

The chain couples TRBV5-5 to TRBJ2-5; D is perhaps TRBD1 or TRBD2 (5 bases each). Trimming shortened V by 7 bases and J by 4 bases, and 20 bases separated the two germline ends. The germline gives CDR1 SGHKS, CDR2 YYEKEE (reference sequence). The CDR3 consists of 15 residues. CDR3 sequence (DNA): TGTGCCAGCGGCCACGGGACGGGTAGGGGAGAGACCCAGTACTTC. This translates into CASGHGTGRGETQYF.

This clonotype was counted only a few times. The chain links TRBV12-3 or TRBV12-4 to TRBJ2-2; D remains unclear. Trimming removed 1 base from V and 3 bases from J, with 6 bases in between. The CDR3 is made up of 14 amino acids. The CDR3 loop is CASSLDSHTGELFF. The CDR3 bases are TGTGCCAGCAGTTTAGACAGTCACACCGGGGAGCTGTTTTTT.

Notes on this clonotype: Being one base from a much bigger clone, this may be a read error. The V call is TRBV12-3 or TRBV12-4, the J call TRBJ2-3, with D perhaps matching TRBD2 (6 bases). CDR3 length: 15 residues. In DNA, the CDR3 is TGTGCCAGCAGCGGAAAGCGGGCGCCAACAGATGCGCAGTATTTT. It is translated as CASSGKRAPTDAQYF.

This clonotype was found a few times. The chain combines TRBV4-3 with TRBJ2-7, with 7 bases aligning to TRBD1. The CDR3 runs to 16 residues. The germline gives CDR1 LGHNA, CDR2 YSLEER. The J segment lost 4 bases and the V segment lost 0 bases, leaving 9 bases of the junction unmatched. DNA of the CDR3: TGCGCCAGCAGCCAAGAGGGGCCAGGGGGAAGGTACGAGCAGTACTTC. Translating gives CASSQEGPGGRYEQYF.

The CDR3 loop is CASSLHRVPGELFF. The CDR3, as DNA: TGCGCCAGCAGCCTCCACAGGGTCCCCGGGGAGCTGTTTTTT. The chain couples TRBV5-1 to TRBJ2-2; the D gene is possibly TRBD1 (6 bases). Germline V gene sequence: CDR1 SGHRS, CDR2 YFSETQ. The CDR3 sequence is 14 residues long. The ends were cut back, 4 bases at V and 6 bases at J, with 13 bases in the middle. The full variable domain, with the rest looked up from reference TRBV5-1 and TRBJ2-2, is KAGVTQTPRYLIKTRGQQVTLSCSPISGHRSVSWYQQTPGQGLQFLFEYFSETQRNKGNFPGRFSGRQFSNSRSEMNVSTLELGDSALYLCASSLHRVPGELFFGEGSRLTVL.

This clonotype was found many times. The DNA for the CDR3 is TGTGCCAGCAGCTTAGCCCGAGGTCTCGGGAACACTGAAGCTTTCTTT. Amino acid sequence: CASSLARGLGNTEAFF. The rearrangement joins TRBV7-9 to TRBJ1-1; D uncertain. Between the trimmed V and J ends, which lost 0 bases and 1 base, there was a span of 12 bases. This CDR3 is built from 16 residues. CDR1 SEHNR and CDR2 FQNEAQ come from the germline V gene (reference sequence). The full variable domain, completed using reference TRBV7-9 and TRBJ1-1, is DTGVSQNPRHKITKRGQNVTFRCDPISEHNRLYWYRQTLGQGPEFLTYFQNEAQLEKSRLLSDRFSAERPKGSFSTLEIQRTEQGDSAMYLCASSLARGLGNTEAFFGQGTRLTVV.

The chain couples TRBV15 to TRBJ2-7, with 9 bases fitting TRBD1. Per the germline V gene, CDR1 is LNHNV and CDR2 is YYDKDF (reference sequence). With 1 base clipped from V and 2 bases from J, the junction kept 15 bases outside the gene matches. The CDR3 has 19 amino acids. This CDR3 reads CATSRAGQGFDSGPYEQYF. The CDR3 DNA follows: TGTGCCACCAGCAGAGCGGGACAGGGTTTTGATAGCGGTCCCTACGAGCAGTACTTC.

This clonotype was observed a few times. The chain joins TRBV11-2 to TRBJ2-1; the D gene is possibly TRBD2 (6 bases). Between the trimmed V and J ends, which lost 1 base and 4 bases, there was a span of 11 bases. The CDR3 runs 15 residues. Germline-derived CDR1 and CDR2 are SGHAT and FQNNGV. The CDR3 sequence: CASSLVGTVYNEQFF. For the CDR3, the DNA is TGTGCCAGCAGCTTAGTAGGGACTGTGTACAATGAGCAGTTCTTC. The full variable domain, completed using reference TRBV11-2 and TRBJ2-1, is EAGVAQSPRYKIIEKRQSVAFWCNPISGHATLYWYQQILGQGPKLLIQFQNNGVVDDSQLPKDRFSAERLKGVDSTLKIQPAKLEDSAVYLCASSLVGTVYNEQFFGPGTRLTVL.

The rearrangement joins TRBV11-2 to TRBJ2-3; 9 nucleotides match TRBD2. The V gene end was trimmed by 4 bases and the J gene end by 2 bases; junction bases not matched to a gene: 7. Germline V gene lookup returns CDR1 SGHAT and CDR2 FQNNGV. The CDR3 has 16 residues. DNA for the CDR3: TGTGCCAGCAGCTCCGGACTAGCGCTAATCACAGATACGCAGTATTTT. It codes for CASSSGLALITDTQYF.

This clonotype was detected ten times or more. V and J are TRBV10-3 and TRBJ2-7, with 10 bases identical to TRBD1. Germline values: CDR1 ENHRY, CDR2 SYGVKD. V shed 6 bases and J 5 bases; nucleotides not matched to a gene: 1. The CDR3 runs to 12 residues. The CDR3 sequence is CAISGTGDEQYF. CDR3 bases: TGTGCCATCAGCGGGACAGGGGACGAGCAGTACTTC.

This clonotype was detected ten times or more. This chain joins TRBV7-9 and TRBJ2-6; D remains ambiguous. V was shortened by 1 base and J by 0 bases, with 4 bases between the two germline ends. CDR1 SEHNR and CDR2 FQNEAQ come from the germline V gene (reference sequence). The CDR3 loop spans 15 amino acids. CDR3 in DNA: TGTGCCAGCAGCTTAGGTAGCTCTGGGGCCAACGTCCTGACTTTC. It yields the protein CASSLGSSGANVLTF.

This clonotype was detected many times. The chain links TRBV5-4 to TRBJ2-5; no reliable D call. CDR1 and CDR2 from the germline V gene are SGHNT and YYREEE (reference sequence). The V and J ends lost 5 bases and 3 bases respectively, with 5 bases between them. This CDR3 has 11 amino acids. This CDR3 is CASRAEETQYF. The DNA for the CDR3 is TGTGCCAGCAGAGCCGAAGAGACCCAGTACTTC. The entire variable domain, with the rest obtained from reference TRBV5-4 and TRBJ2-5, is as follows: ETGVTQSPTHLIKTRGQQVTLRCSSQSGHNTVSWYQQALGQGPQFIFQYYREEENGRGNFPPRFSGLQFPNYSSELNVNALELDDSALYLCASRAEETQYFGPGTRLLVL.

This clonotype appeared many times. This chain uses TRBV5-6 with TRBJ2-5, with D perhaps TRBD1 (6 bases). Germline V gene sequence: CDR1 SGHDT, CDR2 YYEEEE. V was clipped by 0 bases and J by 4 bases, with 19 bases between them. CDR3 length equals 17 residues. In DNA, the CDR3 is TGTGCCAGCAGCTTGGCCTTGGGGGCACTTGTTGGAGAGACCCAGTACTTC. Protein: CASSLALGALVGETQYF.

Ten or more counts support this clonotype. A read error may produce the germline difference seen at one junction end. The chain uses TRBV2 and TRBJ1-1; D is unresolved. The CDR3 totals 13 residues. Germline V gene data show CDR1 as SNHLY and CDR2 as FYNNEI. CDR3: CASREGLNTEAFF. CDR3 coding DNA: TGTGCCAGCAGGGAAGGTCTGAACACTGAAGCTTTCTTT.

This clonotype came up many times. The chain carries TRBV5-1 and TRBJ1-1, with D maybe TRBD1 (6 bases). There are 16 residues in the CDR3. Germline loops: CDR1 SGHRS, CDR2 YFSETQ. The germline V and J ends were trimmed by 4 bases and 6 bases, with 22 bases remaining between them. CDR3 DNA sequence: TGCGCCAGCAGCAATGGACAGTACGGCCCCGAATCTGAAGCTTTCTTT. It specifies CASSNGQYGPESEAFF.

This sequence joins TRBV27 and TRBJ2-7; D possibly corresponds to TRBD2 (6 bases). V was clipped by 5 bases and J by 5 bases, with 16 bases between them. CDR1 is MNHEY and CDR2 is SMNVEV in the germline V gene (reference sequence). The length of the CDR3 is 14 residues. The CDR3 loop is CASSIAATLHEQYF. The CDR3 nucleotides are TGTGCCAGCAGTATAGCGGCCACCCTCCACGAGCAGTACTTC.

This clonotype was recorded at least ten times. The CDR3 here is CASSLAEGQPQHF. The CDR3 region has the DNA TGTGCCAGCAGCTTAGCGGAGGGGCAGCCCCAGCATTTT. The rearrangement joins TRBV7-6 to TRBJ1-5; D is perhaps TRBD1 (5 bases). The CDR3 runs to 13 residues. V lost 0 bases to trimming and J lost 7 bases, with 7 bases between them. Per germline, CDR1 SGHVS and CDR2 FNYEAQ.

The chain carries TRBV19 and TRBJ1-1; D ambiguous. The CDR3 totals 16 residues. Germline V gene data show CDR1 as LNHDA and CDR2 as SQIVND (reference sequence). Trimming shortened V by 1 base and J by 1 base, and 13 bases separated the two germline ends. CDR3 residues: CASSIVPNIGNTEAFF. The CDR3 nucleotides read TGTGCCAGTAGTATAGTCCCCAACATAGGGAACACTGAAGCTTTCTTT.